This T cell receptor (beta chain) was profiled in a study of CD8 T cells in ankylosing spondylitis. This clonotype was picked up many times. TCRdb itself ran the 5' RACE reads through MiXCR, one entry per CDR3 protein. The sample yields 30,000 to 40,000 distinct CDR3 sequences, less than 4% seen once. V lost 1 base and J lost 8; bases outside the gene matches: 11. Germline CDR1 and CDR2: SGDLS and YYNGEE. CDR3 length: 15 residues. This clonotype was obtained from a male donor with ankylosing spondylitis or in good health (not recorded which). Sample: blood, either unsorted or a sorted T cell fraction (not recorded which). V is TRBV9 and J is TRBJ1-2; TRBD1 matches at 7 bases. CDR3 in amino acids: CASSVSISRGGGYTF. CDR3 nucleotide sequence: TGTGCCAGCAGCGTATCGATCTCCCGAGGGGGCGGCTACACCTTC.